The rows below give T cell receptor beta chains drawn from one sample of a study of shared clonotypes between healthy human individuals. Libraries were prepared by immunoSEQ multiplex PCR; TCRdb keeps only in-frame clonotypes and omits some of them. The sample has 2,500,000 or so clones, approximately 93% seen once. Sequencing was performed on naive CD4+ T cells from PBMCs. The receptors come from a man younger than 35 in good health. Some clones in this sample may be carry-over from other donors' samples. Both conserved end residues are part of each CDR3. A D gene is named only where the DNA matches it firmly. Clone size is given for some rows only: seen once, a few or many times, or a class if the clone is expanded.

d_call: TRBD2; j_call: TRBJ2-1; v_call: TRBV5-6; clone_size: .; cdr3_aa: CASSDLSGSIFEQFF; cdr3_nt: TGTGCCAGCAGCGACCTGAGCGGGAGCATTTTTGAGCAGTTCTTC
d_call: .; j_call: TRBJ1-1; v_call: TRBV19; clone_size: few; cdr3_aa: CASATDLRAFF; cdr3_nt: TGTGCCAGCGCAACGGACCTGCGGGCTTTCTTT
d_call: TRBD1; j_call: TRBJ1-4; v_call: TRBV7-9; clone_size: .; cdr3_aa: CASSGQGGHEKLFF; cdr3_nt: TGTGCCAGCTCCGGACAGGGTGGACATGAAAAACTGTTTTTT
d_call: TRBD1; j_call: TRBJ1-4; v_call: TRBV27; clone_size: once; cdr3_aa: CASSDYRGVSNEKLFF; cdr3_nt: TGTGCCAGCAGTGATTACAGGGGTGTATCTAATGAAAAACTGTTTTTT
d_call: .; j_call: TRBJ1-1; v_call: TRBV5-1; clone_size: .; cdr3_aa: CASRIVVVTEAFF; cdr3_nt: TGCGCCAGCAGGATTGTCGTTGTGACTGAAGCTTTCTTT
d_call: .; j_call: TRBJ2-3; v_call: TRBV5-1; clone_size: .; cdr3_aa: CASSLDSPTDTQYF; cdr3_nt: TGCGCCAGCAGCTTGGACAGCCCCACAGATACGCAGTATTTT
d_call: .; j_call: TRBJ2-3; v_call: TRBV5-1; clone_size: .; cdr3_aa: CASSYETDTQYF; cdr3_nt: TGCGCCAGCAGCTATGAGACAGATACGCAGTATTTT
d_call: TRBD2; j_call: TRBJ2-7; v_call: TRBV7-2; clone_size: once; cdr3_aa: CASSLTSAAYEQYF; cdr3_nt: TGTGCCAGCAGCTTAACTAGCGCTGCCTACGAGCAGTACTTC
d_call: .; j_call: TRBJ1-6; v_call: TRBV7-9; clone_size: .; cdr3_aa: CASSFAVSNSPLHF; cdr3_nt: TGTGCCAGCAGCTTCGCAGTCTCAAATTCACCCCTCCACTTT
d_call: TRBD2; j_call: TRBJ2-1; v_call: TRBV6-4; clone_size: .; cdr3_aa: CASSLSGRAHGEQFF; cdr3_nt: TGTGCCAGCAGCCTTAGCGGGAGGGCCCACGGCGAGCAGTTCTTC
d_call: .; j_call: TRBJ2-2; v_call: TRBV6-6; clone_size: .; cdr3_aa: CASRESGGTGELFF; cdr3_nt: TGTGCCAGCCGGGAATCAGGGGGGACCGGGGAGCTGTTTTTT
d_call: .; j_call: TRBJ2-7; v_call: TRBV6-4; clone_size: .; cdr3_aa: CASSARGVSSYEQYF; cdr3_nt: TGTGCCAGCAGTGCCAGGGGGGTTAGCTCCTACGAGCAGTACTTC
d_call: .; j_call: TRBJ2-7; v_call: TRBV2; clone_size: .; cdr3_aa: CASRTRQARSYEQYF; cdr3_nt: TGTGCCAGCAGGACCAGGCAGGCCCGCTCCTACGAGCAGTACTTC
d_call: .; j_call: TRBJ2-5; v_call: TRBV13; clone_size: .; cdr3_aa: CASSLHQETQYF; cdr3_nt: TGTGCCAGCAGCTTACACCAAGAGACCCAGTACTTC
d_call: .; j_call: TRBJ2-1; v_call: TRBV6-1; clone_size: once; cdr3_aa: CASSYRNEQFF; cdr3_nt: TGTGCCAGCAGTTACAGGAATGAGCAGTTCTTC
d_call: .; j_call: TRBJ2-1; v_call: TRBV9; clone_size: .; cdr3_aa: CASSGDASSYNEQFF; cdr3_nt: TGTGCCAGCAGCGGGGACGCGAGCTCCTACAATGAGCAGTTCTTC
d_call: .; j_call: TRBJ1-1; v_call: TRBV6-5; clone_size: .; cdr3_aa: CASSYSPVSEAFF; cdr3_nt: TGTGCCAGCAGTTACTCGCCAGTTTCTGAAGCTTTCTTT
d_call: .; j_call: TRBJ2-1; v_call: TRBV7-3; clone_size: .; cdr3_aa: CASSPIGSRYNEQFF; cdr3_nt: TGTGCCAGCAGCCCAATTGGCAGCCGGTACAATGAGCAGTTCTTC
d_call: .; j_call: TRBJ1-2; v_call: TRBV28; clone_size: .; cdr3_aa: CASTPDDIYGYTF; cdr3_nt: TGTGCCAGCACCCCGGACGACATCTATGGCTACACCTTC
d_call: .; j_call: TRBJ2-2; v_call: TRBV6-5; clone_size: .; cdr3_aa: CASSTGSTGELFF; cdr3_nt: TGTGCCAGCAGTACCGGGAGCACCGGGGAGCTGTTTTTT
d_call: .; j_call: TRBJ1-5; v_call: TRBV19; clone_size: .; cdr3_aa: CASSISLQGWNQPQHF; cdr3_nt: TGTGCCAGTAGTATATCCCTGCAGGGCTGGAATCAGCCCCAGCATTTT
d_call: .; j_call: TRBJ2-1; v_call: TRBV30; clone_size: .; cdr3_aa: CAWSVMGNSYNEQFF; cdr3_nt: TGTGCCTGGAGTGTAATGGGAAATTCCTACAATGAGCAGTTCTTC
d_call: TRBD1; j_call: TRBJ1-2; v_call: TRBV6-6; clone_size: .; cdr3_aa: CASSYSRDSHYGYTF; cdr3_nt: TGTGCCAGCAGTTACTCCCGGGACAGCCACTATGGCTACACCTTC